This TCR beta chain derives from a study of blood T cell repertoires in COVID-19. Whole-study context: Sources were T cells, B-cell-depleted T cells, or PBMCs; the material itself was cDNA or gDNA.

Participants were aged about 18 to 95 years, lived in about two dozen US areas, and enrolled virtually. Before being deemed recovered, Cohort 3 donors had two negative PCRs, clearance, or symptom resolution. Generated by immunoSEQ multiplex PCR, the TCRdb table keeps only in-frame clones and is missing some. The table has around 250,000 clones, around 86% seen once; the top ten hold roughly 1.6%. The CDR3 runs to 11 residues. From germline, CDR1 is SGHKS and CDR2 YYEKEE (reference sequence). With 5 bases removed from V and 4 bases from J, the gap between germline ends came to 4 bases. V usage is TRBV5-5 and J usage is TRBJ2-1; D call uncertain. Sequencing used PBMCs or T cells enriched from blood (not recorded which). The TCR was taken from a woman aged 45-60 years who had recovered from COVID-19. The CDR3 spells CASSYYNEQFF. In DNA form, the CDR3 reads TGTGCCAGCAGTTATTACAATGAGCAGTTCTTC.